The rows below give T cell receptor beta chains drawn from one sample of a study of cytomegalovirus exposure and HLA in healthy donors. Clones were read by immunoSEQ multiplex PCR, and TCRdb kept only the in-frame ones, dropping some. The sample carries about 120,000 clones, around 74% recorded once. The sequenced material came from PBMCs. The origin of the receptors is a male donor in good health and CMV-seronegative. Each CDR3 is given with its conserved first and last residue. The D gene is left open where the match is weak. Rows may omit the clone size; those that give it use once, few, many or a size class.

clone_size: NA; v_call: TRBV7-3; j_call: TRBJ2-6; d_call: TRBD1; cdr3_length: 18; cdr3_nt: TGTGCCAGCAGCTTAAAAGGGACAGGGGGCTCTGGGGCCAACGTCCTGACTTTC; cdr3_aa: CASSLKGTGGSGANVLTF
clone_size: few; v_call: TRBV30; j_call: TRBJ1-1; d_call: TRBD1; cdr3_length: 12; cdr3_nt: TGTGCCTGGGGGACAGGGGACACTGAAGCTTTCTTT; cdr3_aa: CAWGTGDTEAFF
clone_size: few; v_call: TRBV6-5; j_call: TRBJ1-1; d_call: NA; cdr3_length: 13; cdr3_nt: TGTGCCAGCAGCCGACAGCCGAACACTGAAGCTTTCTTT; cdr3_aa: CASSRQPNTEAFF
clone_size: NA; v_call: TRBV4-3; j_call: TRBJ2-1; d_call: TRBD2; cdr3_length: 15; cdr3_nt: TGCGCCAGCAGCCAAGAAGACGGGAGGGCCGGTGAGCAGTTCTTC; cdr3_aa: CASSQEDGRAGEQFF
clone_size: NA; v_call: TRBV7-3; j_call: TRBJ2-2; d_call: TRBD2; cdr3_length: 17; cdr3_nt: TGTGCCAGCAGCCGTGGGGGACTAGCGGGAAACACCGGGGAGCTGTTTTTT; cdr3_aa: CASSRGGLAGNTGELFF
clone_size: NA; v_call: TRBV30; j_call: TRBJ2-1; d_call: TRBD2; cdr3_length: 15; cdr3_nt: TGTGCCTGGAGCAGCGGGGGCCACTCCTACAATGAGCAGTTCTTC; cdr3_aa: CAWSSGGHSYNEQFF
clone_size: NA; v_call: TRBV19; j_call: TRBJ1-2; d_call: NA; cdr3_length: 18; cdr3_nt: TGTGCCAGTAGTATAACGACTCCCACAGGCGCGGACATCTATGGCTACACCTTC; cdr3_aa: CASSITTPTGADIYGYTF
clone_size: few; v_call: TRBV7-2; j_call: TRBJ2-7; d_call: NA; cdr3_length: 12; cdr3_nt: TGTGCCAGCAGTAGACCGGGGTACGAGCAGTACTTC; cdr3_aa: CASSRPGYEQYF
clone_size: NA; v_call: TRBV9; j_call: TRBJ2-2; d_call: TRBD1; cdr3_length: 15; cdr3_nt: TGTGCCAGCAGCCCCAGGACAGGGTTCACCGGGGAGCTGTTTTTT; cdr3_aa: CASSPRTGFTGELFF
clone_size: few; v_call: TRBV6-5; j_call: TRBJ2-5; d_call: TRBD2; cdr3_length: 16; cdr3_nt: TGTGCCAGCAGTTACGGAGTAGCGGGGACCCAAGAGACCCAGTACTTC; cdr3_aa: CASSYGVAGTQETQYF
clone_size: NA; v_call: TRBV2; j_call: TRBJ1-1; d_call: NA; cdr3_length: 12; cdr3_nt: TGTGCCAGCTCGCGGGGGCGGACTGAAGCTTTCTTT; cdr3_aa: CASSRGRTEAFF
clone_size: NA; v_call: TRBV6-6; j_call: TRBJ1-2; d_call: NA; cdr3_length: 14; cdr3_nt: TGTGCCAGCACCAGGCTCTCCGAGAACTATGGCTACACCTTC; cdr3_aa: CASTRLSENYGYTF
clone_size: NA; v_call: TRBV9; j_call: TRBJ1-4; d_call: TRBD1; cdr3_length: 15; cdr3_nt: TGTGCCAGCAGCGGACGACAGGGGACTAATGAAAAACTGTTTTTT; cdr3_aa: CASSGRQGTNEKLFF
clone_size: NA; v_call: TRBV4-3; j_call: TRBJ2-3; d_call: TRBD1; cdr3_length: 16; cdr3_nt: TGCGCCAGCAGCCAAGGGGACAGGGGGTGGGCAGATACGCAGTATTTT; cdr3_aa: CASSQGDRGWADTQYF
clone_size: NA; v_call: TRBV2; j_call: TRBJ1-1; d_call: NA; cdr3_length: 16; cdr3_nt: TGTGCCAGCAGTGATCAACCTCGTCCTGCGTCAACTGAAGCTTTCTTT; cdr3_aa: CASSDQPRPASTEAFF
clone_size: NA; v_call: TRBV7-9; j_call: TRBJ2-7; d_call: TRBD2; cdr3_length: 15; cdr3_nt: TGTGCCAGCAGCTGGACGGGGGGGGCAATCGGCGAGCAGTACTTC; cdr3_aa: CASSWTGGAIGEQYF
clone_size: NA; v_call: TRBV19; j_call: TRBJ1-1; d_call: NA; cdr3_length: 15; cdr3_nt: TGTGCCAGTAGTATAGATCCTCTGGTACAGAGCGAAGCTTTCTTT; cdr3_aa: CASSIDPLVQSEAFF
clone_size: NA; v_call: TRBV28; j_call: TRBJ1-1; d_call: NA; cdr3_length: 14; cdr3_nt: TGTGCCAGCAGTTTAAGAGGGTTGAACACTGAAGCTTTCTTT; cdr3_aa: CASSLRGLNTEAFF
clone_size: NA; v_call: TRBV6-6; j_call: TRBJ1-5; d_call: NA; cdr3_length: 14; cdr3_nt: TGTGCCAGCAGGATCAGACAGGAAAATCAGCCCCAGCATTTT; cdr3_aa: CASRIRQENQPQHF
clone_size: NA; v_call: TRBV6-5; j_call: TRBJ2-7; d_call: NA; cdr3_length: 12; cdr3_nt: TGTGCCAGCAGGGACATTACCTACGAGCAGTACTTC; cdr3_aa: CASRDITYEQYF
clone_size: NA; v_call: TRBV28; j_call: TRBJ2-3; d_call: TRBD2; cdr3_length: 15; cdr3_nt: TGTGCCAGCGATAGCGGGAGGGCCCGTGCAGATACGCAGTATTTT; cdr3_aa: CASDSGRARADTQYF
clone_size: NA; v_call: TRBV28; j_call: TRBJ2-6; d_call: NA; cdr3_length: 16; cdr3_nt: TGTGCCAGCAGACTCTCCAGGGGATCTGGGGCCAACGTCCTGACTTTC; cdr3_aa: CASRLSRGSGANVLTF
clone_size: NA; v_call: TRBV7-6; j_call: TRBJ1-1; d_call: NA; cdr3_length: 14; cdr3_nt: TGTGCCAGCACCTCAGCGGGGCGGCTCACTGAAGCTTTCTTT; cdr3_aa: CASTSAGRLTEAFF
clone_size: few; v_call: TRBV27; j_call: TRBJ2-7; d_call: TRBD1; cdr3_length: 15; cdr3_nt: TGTGCCAGCGGACCTGGACAGGCCGGGTGGTACGAGCAGTACTTC; cdr3_aa: CASGPGQAGWYEQYF
clone_size: NA; v_call: TRBV27; j_call: TRBJ2-3; d_call: NA; cdr3_length: 16; cdr3_nt: TGTGCCAGCAGTTTATCCAGGGCAGTATCCTCAGATACGCAGTATTTT; cdr3_aa: CASSLSRAVSSDTQYF
clone_size: NA; v_call: TRBV21-1; j_call: TRBJ2-2; d_call: NA; cdr3_length: 15; cdr3_nt: TGTGCCAGCACCCGAGTACGGGAGAACACCGGGGAGCTGTTTTTT; cdr3_aa: CASTRVRENTGELFF
clone_size: NA; v_call: TRBV27; j_call: TRBJ2-7; d_call: TRBD1; cdr3_length: 14; cdr3_nt: TGTGCCAGCAGTCCCCAACAGACAGGGCGCGAGCAGTACTTC; cdr3_aa: CASSPQQTGREQYF
clone_size: NA; v_call: TRBV28; j_call: TRBJ1-4; d_call: TRBD1; cdr3_length: 14; cdr3_nt: TGTGCCAGCAAATTCCAGGGGGCCGTTGAAAAACTGTTTTTT; cdr3_aa: CASKFQGAVEKLFF
clone_size: NA; v_call: TRBV5-6; j_call: TRBJ1-2; d_call: NA; cdr3_length: 14; cdr3_nt: TGTGCCAGCAGCTTGGACGGTGCTGGTCGGGGCTACACCTTC; cdr3_aa: CASSLDGAGRGYTF
clone_size: NA; v_call: TRBV28; j_call: TRBJ2-7; d_call: NA; cdr3_length: 14; cdr3_nt: TGTGCCAGCAGTGGTTCAGCGACCGGTTACGAGCAGTACTTC; cdr3_aa: CASSGSATGYEQYF
clone_size: NA; v_call: TRBV14; j_call: TRBJ1-2; d_call: NA; cdr3_length: 14; cdr3_nt: TGTGCCAGCAGCCAGGATGGGGAGTTCTATGGCTACACCTTC; cdr3_aa: CASSQDGEFYGYTF
clone_size: few; v_call: TRBV5-4; j_call: TRBJ1-6; d_call: TRBD1; cdr3_length: 17; cdr3_nt: TGTGCCAGCAGCTCCTACAGGGGAAGCTCCTATAATTCACCCCTCCACTTT; cdr3_aa: CASSSYRGSSYNSPLHF
clone_size: NA; v_call: TRBV18; j_call: TRBJ1-4; d_call: NA; cdr3_length: 17; cdr3_nt: TGTGCCAGCTCACCACCGGTCGGAGGGATAACTAATGAAAAACTGTTTTTT; cdr3_aa: CASSPPVGGITNEKLFF
clone_size: once; v_call: TRBV7-3; j_call: TRBJ2-3; d_call: TRBD2; cdr3_length: 20; cdr3_nt: TGTGCCAGCAGCTTAAAATTGGGTTTGGGGCGGGAGAGGGTAGCAGATACGCAGTATTTT; cdr3_aa: CASSLKLGLGRERVADTQYF
clone_size: few; v_call: TRBV14; j_call: TRBJ1-1; d_call: NA; cdr3_length: 14; cdr3_nt: TGTGCCAGCAGCCAAGCCAGGGGACACACTGAAGCTTTCTTT; cdr3_aa: CASSQARGHTEAFF
clone_size: NA; v_call: TRBV11-2; j_call: TRBJ2-1; d_call: TRBD2; cdr3_length: 16; cdr3_nt: TGTGCCAGCAGCCATTGGACTAGCGGGAGCCACAATGAGCAGTTCTTC; cdr3_aa: CASSHWTSGSHNEQFF
clone_size: NA; v_call: TRBV19; j_call: TRBJ1-5; d_call: NA; cdr3_length: 15; cdr3_nt: TGTGCCAGTAATGAAAGACTGTATAGCAATCAGCCCCAGCATTTT; cdr3_aa: CASNERLYSNQPQHF
clone_size: NA; v_call: TRBV28; j_call: TRBJ1-6; d_call: TRBD1; cdr3_length: 13; cdr3_nt: TGTGCCAGCACTACAGGGGCTAATTCACCCCTCCACTTT; cdr3_aa: CASTTGANSPLHF
clone_size: NA; v_call: TRBV19; j_call: TRBJ2-3; d_call: NA; cdr3_length: 15; cdr3_nt: TGTGCCAGTAGTTCGGGTGTCAGGGGCACAGATACGCAGTATTTT; cdr3_aa: CASSSGVRGTDTQYF
clone_size: NA; v_call: TRBV20-1; j_call: TRBJ1-2; d_call: NA; cdr3_length: 11; cdr3_nt: TGCAGTGCAGGCGGGGGCGGTGGCTACACCTTC; cdr3_aa: CSAGGGGGYTF
clone_size: NA; v_call: TRBV18; j_call: TRBJ2-7; d_call: NA; cdr3_length: 14; cdr3_nt: TGTGCCAGCTCACTCTCGGCAGGGGACTACGAGCAGTACTTC; cdr3_aa: CASSLSAGDYEQYF
clone_size: NA; v_call: TRBV7-2; j_call: TRBJ2-2; d_call: TRBD2; cdr3_length: 19; cdr3_nt: TGTGCCAGCAAGCCAAGGGCTAGCGGGAGGACTGGGGACACCGGGGAGCTGTTTTTT; cdr3_aa: CASKPRASGRTGDTGELFF
clone_size: NA; v_call: TRBV4-2; j_call: TRBJ2-7; d_call: TRBD1; cdr3_length: 15; cdr3_nt: TGTGCCAGCAGCCAAGTCCGATCGACAGGGAACGAGCAGTACTTC; cdr3_aa: CASSQVRSTGNEQYF
clone_size: NA; v_call: TRBV4-2; j_call: TRBJ2-6; d_call: TRBD1; cdr3_length: 21; cdr3_nt: TGTGCCAGCAGCCATCCCTTCGAGGGGACAGGGGAGGACTCTGGGGCCAACGTCCTGACTTTC; cdr3_aa: CASSHPFEGTGEDSGANVLTF
clone_size: NA; v_call: TRBV28; j_call: TRBJ2-3; d_call: TRBD2; cdr3_length: 15; cdr3_nt: TGTGCCAGCAGTTTCCTAGCGGGAGTGACAGATACGCAGTATTTT; cdr3_aa: CASSFLAGVTDTQYF
clone_size: NA; v_call: TRBV14; j_call: TRBJ1-1; d_call: NA; cdr3_length: 13; cdr3_nt: TGTGCCAGCTCCGCCCAGGGGTACACTGAAGCTTTCTTT; cdr3_aa: CASSAQGYTEAFF
clone_size: NA; v_call: TRBV2; j_call: TRBJ1-3; d_call: TRBD1; cdr3_length: 15; cdr3_nt: TGTGCCAGCAGGCGAAGGGGGCAAGGAGGAAACACCATATATTTT; cdr3_aa: CASRRRGQGGNTIYF
clone_size: few; v_call: TRBV9; j_call: TRBJ2-1; d_call: TRBD2; cdr3_length: 12; cdr3_nt: TGTGCCAGTGGAGCGGGGGGGAATGAGCAGTTCTTC; cdr3_aa: CASGAGGNEQFF
clone_size: NA; v_call: TRBV7-6; j_call: TRBJ1-6; d_call: NA; cdr3_length: 13; cdr3_nt: TGTGCCAGCAGCCTTTCTTTAGATTCACCCCTCCACTTT; cdr3_aa: CASSLSLDSPLHF
clone_size: NA; v_call: TRBV5-6; j_call: TRBJ2-2; d_call: NA; cdr3_length: 12; cdr3_nt: TGTGCCAGCAGCCTAACCACCGGGGAGCTGTTTTTT; cdr3_aa: CASSLTTGELFF
clone_size: NA; v_call: TRBV5-5; j_call: TRBJ2-2; d_call: NA; cdr3_length: 13; cdr3_nt: TGTGCCAGCAGCCACGCGGGGACCGGGGAGCTGTTTTTT; cdr3_aa: CASSHAGTGELFF
clone_size: NA; v_call: TRBV27; j_call: TRBJ1-5; d_call: NA; cdr3_length: 14; cdr3_nt: TGTGCCAGCAGTTTGGGGGGAATAGGCCAGCCCCAGCATTTT; cdr3_aa: CASSLGGIGQPQHF
clone_size: NA; v_call: TRBV6-1; j_call: TRBJ1-2; d_call: TRBD1; cdr3_length: 15; cdr3_nt: TGTGCCAGCAGTGAAGGGGGACAGGGGGTTTATGGCTACACCTTC; cdr3_aa: CASSEGGQGVYGYTF